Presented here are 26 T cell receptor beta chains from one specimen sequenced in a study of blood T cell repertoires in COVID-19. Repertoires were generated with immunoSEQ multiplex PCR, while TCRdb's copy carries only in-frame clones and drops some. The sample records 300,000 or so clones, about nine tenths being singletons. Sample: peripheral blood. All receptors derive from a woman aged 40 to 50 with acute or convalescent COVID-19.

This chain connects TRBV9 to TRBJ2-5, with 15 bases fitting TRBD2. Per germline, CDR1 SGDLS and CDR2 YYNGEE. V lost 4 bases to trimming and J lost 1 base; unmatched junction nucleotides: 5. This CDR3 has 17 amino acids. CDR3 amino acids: CASSPGTSGGIQETQYF. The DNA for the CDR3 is TGTGCCAGCAGCCCTGGGACTAGCGGGGGGATCCAAGAGACCCAGTACTTC.

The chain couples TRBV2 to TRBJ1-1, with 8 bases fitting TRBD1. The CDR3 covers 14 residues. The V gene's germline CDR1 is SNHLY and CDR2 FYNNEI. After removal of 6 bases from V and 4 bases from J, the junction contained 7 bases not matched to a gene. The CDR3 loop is CASRRTGSPTEAFF. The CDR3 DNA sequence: TGTGCCAGCAGGAGGACAGGGAGCCCCACTGAAGCTTTCTTT.

The CDR3 reads CASSLGQPNEKLFF. CDR3 nucleotide sequence: TGCGCCAGCAGCTTAGGACAGCCCAATGAAAAACTGTTTTTT. The chain employs TRBV5-1 and TRBJ1-4, with a weak D call TRBD1 (6 bases). The CDR3 covers 14 residues. Per germline, CDR1 SGHRS and CDR2 YFSETQ. V was trimmed by 2 bases and J by 5 bases, leaving 10 bases between them.

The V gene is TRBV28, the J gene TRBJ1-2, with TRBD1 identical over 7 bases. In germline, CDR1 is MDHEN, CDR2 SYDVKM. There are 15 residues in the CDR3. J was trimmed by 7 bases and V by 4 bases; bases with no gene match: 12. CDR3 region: CASSSNDRAAGGYTF. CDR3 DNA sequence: TGTGCCAGCAGTTCGAACGACAGGGCCGCGGGTGGCTACACCTTC.

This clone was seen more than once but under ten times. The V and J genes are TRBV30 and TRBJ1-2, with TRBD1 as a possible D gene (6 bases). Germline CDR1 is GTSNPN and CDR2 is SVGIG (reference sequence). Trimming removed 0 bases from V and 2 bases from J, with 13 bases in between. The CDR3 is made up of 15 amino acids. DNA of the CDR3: TGTGCCTGGAGTGTAGTAACAGGGATGAACTATGGCTACACCTTC. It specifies CAWSVVTGMNYGYTF. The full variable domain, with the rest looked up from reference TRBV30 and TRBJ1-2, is SQTIHQWPATLVQPVGSPLSLECTVEGTSNPNLYWYRQAAGRGLQLLFYSVGIGQISSEVPQNLSASRPQDRQFILSSKKLLLSDSGFYLCAWSVVTGMNYGYTFGSGTRLTVV.

In DNA form, the CDR3 reads TGTGCCAGCCTTCCCCGGGTCACAGATACGCAGTATTTT. The encoded protein is CASLPRVTDTQYF. The rearrangement uses TRBV12-3 or TRBV12-4 and TRBJ2-3; no definite D call. The CDR3 is 13 amino acids. V shed 8 bases and J shed 2 bases, with 11 bases lying between them.

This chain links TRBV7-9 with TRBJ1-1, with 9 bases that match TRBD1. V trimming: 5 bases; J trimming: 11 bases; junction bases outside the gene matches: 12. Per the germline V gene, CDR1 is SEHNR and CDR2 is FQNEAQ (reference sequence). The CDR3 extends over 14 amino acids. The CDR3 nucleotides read TGTGCCAGCAGCGACACAACCGGGACAGGGAGGGCTTTCTTT. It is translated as CASSDTTGTGRAFF.

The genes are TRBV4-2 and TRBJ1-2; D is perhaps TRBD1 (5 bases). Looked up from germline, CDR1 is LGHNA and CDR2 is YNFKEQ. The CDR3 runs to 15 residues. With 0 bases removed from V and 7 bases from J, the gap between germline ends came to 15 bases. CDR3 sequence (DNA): TGTGCCAGCAGCCAAGAAAGGGTCGGGGGTCTTGGCTACACCTTC. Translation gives CASSQERVGGLGYTF.

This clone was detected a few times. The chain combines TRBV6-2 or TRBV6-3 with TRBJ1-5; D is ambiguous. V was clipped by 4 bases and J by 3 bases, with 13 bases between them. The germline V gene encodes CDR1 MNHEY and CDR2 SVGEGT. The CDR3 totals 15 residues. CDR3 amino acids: CASSSRREANQPQHF. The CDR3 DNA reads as TGTGCCAGCAGTTCACGTAGGGAGGCCAATCAGCCCCAGCATTTT.

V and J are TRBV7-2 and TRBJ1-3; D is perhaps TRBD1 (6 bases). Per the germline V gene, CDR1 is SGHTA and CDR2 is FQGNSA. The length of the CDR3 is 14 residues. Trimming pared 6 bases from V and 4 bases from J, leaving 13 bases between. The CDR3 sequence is CASSPTGSGNTIYF. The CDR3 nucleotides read TGTGCCAGCAGTCCGACAGGTTCAGGAAACACCATATATTTT. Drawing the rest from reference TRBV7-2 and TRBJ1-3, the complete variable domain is GAGVSQSPSNKVTEKGKDVELRCDPISGHTALYWYRQSLGQGLEFLIYFQGNSAPDKSGLPSDRFSAERTGGSVSTLTIQRTQQEDSAVYLCASSPTGSGNTIYFGEGSWLTVV.

This chain's CDR3 is CASSSWTELEQFF. In DNA, the CDR3 is TGTGCCAGCAGCTCTTGGACAGAACTAGAGCAGTTCTTC. This chain joins TRBV7-8 and TRBJ2-1, with D possibly matching TRBD1 (6 bases). Trimming pared 4 bases from V and 10 bases from J, leaving 14 bases between. CDR1 and CDR2 from the germline V gene are SGHVS and FQNEAQ. CDR3 length: 13 amino acids. Full variable domain (rest looked up from reference TRBV7-8 and TRBJ2-1): GAGVSQSPRYKVAKRGQDVALRCDPISGHVSLFWYQQALGQGPEFLTYFQNEAQLDKSGLPSDRFFAERPEGSVSTLKIQRTQQEDSAVYLCASSSWTELEQFFGPGTRLTVL.

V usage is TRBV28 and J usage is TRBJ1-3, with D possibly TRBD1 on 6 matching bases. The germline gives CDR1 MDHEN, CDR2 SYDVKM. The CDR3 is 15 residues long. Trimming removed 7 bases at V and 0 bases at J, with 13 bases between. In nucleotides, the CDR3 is TGTGCCAGCATCGTGGGAGGGGGCTCTGGAAACACCATATATTTT. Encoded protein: CASIVGGGSGNTIYF.

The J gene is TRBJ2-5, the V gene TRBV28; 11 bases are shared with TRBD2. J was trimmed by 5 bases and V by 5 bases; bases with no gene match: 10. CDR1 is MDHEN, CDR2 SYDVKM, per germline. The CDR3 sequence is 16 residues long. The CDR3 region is CASSLILAGGRETQYF. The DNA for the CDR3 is TGTGCCAGCAGTCTTATTCTAGCGGGGGGCAGGGAGACCCAGTACTTC. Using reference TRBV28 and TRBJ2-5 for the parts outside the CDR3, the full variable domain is DVKVTQSSRYLVKRTGEKVFLECVQDMDHENMFWYRQDPGLGLRLIYFSYDVKMKEKGDIPEGYSVSREKKERFSLILESASTNQTSMYLCASSLILAGGRETQYFGPGTRLLVL.

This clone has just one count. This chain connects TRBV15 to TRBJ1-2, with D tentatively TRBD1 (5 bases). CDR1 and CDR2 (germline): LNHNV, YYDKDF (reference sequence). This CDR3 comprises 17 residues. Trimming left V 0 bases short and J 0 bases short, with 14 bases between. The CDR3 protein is CATSRDLGRGANYGYTF. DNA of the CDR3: TGTGCCACCAGCAGAGATCTGGGGAGGGGAGCTAACTATGGCTACACCTTC.

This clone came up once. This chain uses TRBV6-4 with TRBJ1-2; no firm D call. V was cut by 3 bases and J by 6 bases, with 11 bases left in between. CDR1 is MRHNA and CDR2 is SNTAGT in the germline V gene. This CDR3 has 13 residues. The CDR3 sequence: CASSDTGINGYTF. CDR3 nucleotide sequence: TGTGCCAGCAGTGATACGGGAATAAATGGCTACACCTTC.

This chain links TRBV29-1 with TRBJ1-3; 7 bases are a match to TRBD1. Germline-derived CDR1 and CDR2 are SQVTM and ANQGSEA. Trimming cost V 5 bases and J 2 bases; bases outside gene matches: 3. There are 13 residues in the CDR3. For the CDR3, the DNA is TGCAGCGTTAGCCAGGGGGCTGGAAACACCATATATTTT. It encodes CSVSQGAGNTIYF.

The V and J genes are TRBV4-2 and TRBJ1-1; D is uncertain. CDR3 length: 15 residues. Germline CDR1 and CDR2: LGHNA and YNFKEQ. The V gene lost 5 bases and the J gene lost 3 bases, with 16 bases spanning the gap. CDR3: CASSYRGGQDTEAFF. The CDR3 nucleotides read TGTGCCAGCAGCTACCGCGGAGGGCAAGACACTGAAGCTTTCTTT.

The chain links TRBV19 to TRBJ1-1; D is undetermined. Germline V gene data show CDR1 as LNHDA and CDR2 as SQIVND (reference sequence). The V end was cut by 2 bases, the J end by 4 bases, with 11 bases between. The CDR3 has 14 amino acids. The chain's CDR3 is CASSILGRGTEAFF. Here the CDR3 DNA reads TGTGCCAGTAGTATACTCGGTCGGGGCACTGAAGCTTTCTTT.

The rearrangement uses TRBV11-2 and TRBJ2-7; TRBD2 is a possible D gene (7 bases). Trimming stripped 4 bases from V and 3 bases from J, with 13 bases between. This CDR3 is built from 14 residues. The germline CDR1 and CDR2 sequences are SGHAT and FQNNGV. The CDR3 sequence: CASSSNGGHYEQYV. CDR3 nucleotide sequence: TGTGCCAGCAGCTCTAACGGGGGGCACTACGAGCAGTACGTC.

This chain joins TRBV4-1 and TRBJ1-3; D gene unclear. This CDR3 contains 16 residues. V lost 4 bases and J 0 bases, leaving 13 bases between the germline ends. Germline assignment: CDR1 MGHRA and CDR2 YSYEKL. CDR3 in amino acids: CASSLKEAASGNTIYF. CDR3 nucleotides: TGCGCCAGCAGCCTCAAAGAGGCAGCCTCTGGAAACACCATATATTTT.

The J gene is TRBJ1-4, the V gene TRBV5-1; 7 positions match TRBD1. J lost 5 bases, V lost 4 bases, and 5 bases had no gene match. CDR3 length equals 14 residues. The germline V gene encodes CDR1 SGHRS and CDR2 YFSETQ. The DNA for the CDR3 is TGCGCCAGCAGCCTGGGGGACAGCAATGAAAAACTGTTTTTT. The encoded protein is CASSLGDSNEKLFF.

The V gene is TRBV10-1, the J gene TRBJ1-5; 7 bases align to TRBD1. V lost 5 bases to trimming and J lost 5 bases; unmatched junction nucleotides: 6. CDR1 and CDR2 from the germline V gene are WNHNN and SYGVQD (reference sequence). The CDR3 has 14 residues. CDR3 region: CASSPGGYDQPQHF. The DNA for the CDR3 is TGCGCCAGCAGTCCAGGGGGTTACGATCAGCCCCAGCATTTT.

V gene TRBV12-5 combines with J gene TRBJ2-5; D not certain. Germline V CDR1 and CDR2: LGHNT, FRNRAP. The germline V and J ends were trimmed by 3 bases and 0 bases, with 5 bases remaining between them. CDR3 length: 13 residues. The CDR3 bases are TGTGCTAGTGGTTTCGAGTACCAAGAGACCCAGTACTTC. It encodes CASGFEYQETQYF.

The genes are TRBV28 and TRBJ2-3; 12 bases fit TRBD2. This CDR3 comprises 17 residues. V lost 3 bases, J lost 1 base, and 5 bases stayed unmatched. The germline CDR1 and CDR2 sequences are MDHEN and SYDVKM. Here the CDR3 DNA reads TGTGCCAGCAGTTTGATCCGACTAGCGGGGGGCACAGATACGCAGTATTTT. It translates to CASSLIRLAGGTDTQYF.

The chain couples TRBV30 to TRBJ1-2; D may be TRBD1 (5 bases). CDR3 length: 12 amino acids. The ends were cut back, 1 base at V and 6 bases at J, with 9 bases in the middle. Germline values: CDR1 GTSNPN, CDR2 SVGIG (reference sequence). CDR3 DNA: TGTGCCTGGAGTGCAGGGCTAAATGGCTACACCTTC. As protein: CAWSAGLNGYTF. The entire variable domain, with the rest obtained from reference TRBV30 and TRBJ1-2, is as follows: SQTIHQWPATLVQPVGSPLSLECTVEGTSNPNLYWYRQAAGRGLQLLFYSVGIGQISSEVPQNLSASRPQDRQFILSSKKLLLSDSGFYLCAWSAGLNGYTFGSGTRLTVV.

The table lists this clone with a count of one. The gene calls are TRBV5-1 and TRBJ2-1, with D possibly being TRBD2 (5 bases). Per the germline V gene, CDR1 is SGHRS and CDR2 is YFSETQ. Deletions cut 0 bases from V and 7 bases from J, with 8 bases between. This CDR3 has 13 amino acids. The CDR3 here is CASSLEDSNEQFF. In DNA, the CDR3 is TGCGCCAGCAGCTTGGAGGACTCGAATGAGCAGTTCTTC.